Presented here are 23 T cell receptor beta chains from one specimen sequenced in a study of blood T cell repertoires in COVID-19. Clones were sequenced by immunoSEQ multiplex PCR, and TCRdb holds only the in-frame ones, with some missing. The sample yields 70,000 or so clones, 82% seen once. What was sequenced was peripheral blood. The origin of the receptors is a human donor in a cohort sampled during active COVID-19.

This sequence joins TRBV19 and TRBJ1-1, with TRBD1 matching 9 bases. Germline values: CDR1 LNHDA, CDR2 SQIVND (reference sequence). This CDR3 is built from 18 residues. V lost 9 bases, J lost 0 bases, and 17 bases stayed unmatched. CDR3 sequence (DNA): TGTGCCAGAGAAATACAGGGGGCCGGAACTGGTATGAACACTGAAGCTTTCTTT. Protein product: CAREIQGAGTGMNTEAFF.

The chain employs TRBV5-1 and TRBJ2-6; perhaps TRBD1 as D (6 bases). Germline V gives CDR1 SGHRS, CDR2 YFSETQ. Trimming shortened V by 0 bases and J by 6 bases, and 13 bases separated the two germline ends. There are 16 residues in the CDR3. Written as DNA, the CDR3 is TGCGCCAGCAGCTTGGACAGGGCAAGTGTGGCCAACGTCCTGACTTTC. The encoded protein is CASSLDRASVANVLTF. Using reference TRBV5-1 and TRBJ2-6 for the parts outside the CDR3, the full variable domain is KAGVTQTPRYLIKTRGQQVTLSCSPISGHRSVSWYQQTPGQGLQFLFEYFSETQRNKGNFPGRFSGRQFSNSRSEMNVSTLELGDSALYLCASSLDRASVANVLTFGAGSRLTVL.

The chain links TRBV2 to TRBJ1-1; D gene unclear. The CDR3 is made up of 19 amino acids. Germline CDR1 and CDR2: SNHLY and FYNNEI. V shed 6 bases and J shed 0 bases, with 26 bases lying between them. The chain's CDR3 is CASRRPSGFGSAMNTEAFF. The CDR3 DNA reads TGTGCCAGCAGAAGACCATCGGGATTCGGTTCGGCGATGAACACTGAAGCTTTCTTT.

The chain joins TRBV5-5 to TRBJ1-2, with no clear D. Germline V gives CDR1 SGHKS, CDR2 YYEKEE (reference sequence). The CDR3 is 15 residues long. The V end was cut by 2 bases, the J end by 4 bases, with 15 bases between. The CDR3 here is CASSFGGPPLYGYTF. CDR3 nucleotide sequence: TGTGCCAGCAGCTTTGGCGGGCCACCACTCTATGGCTACACCTTC.

J is TRBJ2-6 and V is TRBV7-2, with 10 bases aligning to TRBD1. Germline-derived CDR1 and CDR2 are SGHTA and FQGNSA. CDR3 length: 19 residues. Unmatched junction bases numbered 11, after V lost 5 bases and J lost 1 base. CDR3 sequence reads: CASSTPTGGLLSGANVLTF. The DNA of the CDR3 is TGTGCCAGCAGCACACCGACAGGGGGCCTTCTATCTGGGGCCAACGTCCTGACTTTC.

The chain joins TRBV11-2 to TRBJ2-7; 11 bases agree with TRBD2. Germline values: CDR1 SGHAT, CDR2 FQNNGV. CDR3 length: 15 residues. The V gene end was trimmed by 1 base and the J gene end by 3 bases; junction bases not matched to a gene: 2. DNA of the CDR3: TGTGCCAGCAGCTTAGGTCTAGCGGGGGGCTACGAGCAGTACTTC. It encodes CASSLGLAGGYEQYF. The whole variable domain, filled in from reference TRBV11-2 and TRBJ2-7, reads EAGVAQSPRYKIIEKRQSVAFWCNPISGHATLYWYQQILGQGPKLLIQFQNNGVVDDSQLPKDRFSAERLKGVDSTLKIQPAKLEDSAVYLCASSLGLAGGYEQYFGPGTRLTVT.

This clone was seen just once. The chain couples TRBV7-2 to TRBJ2-1; 10 bases agree with TRBD2. V dropped 3 bases and J dropped 2; count of bases not matched to a gene: 4. Germline V CDR1 and CDR2: SGHTA, FQGNSA. CDR3 size: 16 residues. This CDR3 is CASSLMSGGAYNEQFF. The CDR3 DNA is TGTGCCAGCAGCTTGATGAGCGGGGGGGCCTACAATGAGCAGTTCTTC.

The rearrangement joins TRBV12-3 or TRBV12-4 to TRBJ1-6; possible D gene TRBD1, 5 bases. V was clipped by 5 bases and J by 10 bases, with 9 bases between them. This CDR3 spans 12 amino acids. The chain's CDR3 is CASSPGWSPLHF. The CDR3 DNA is TGTGCCAGCAGTCCAGGGTGGTCACCCCTCCACTTT.

The chain links TRBV4-2 to TRBJ2-7; possible D gene TRBD1, 5 bases. The V end was cut by 4 bases, the J end by 1 base, with 20 bases between. The CDR3 contains 17 residues. In germline, CDR1 is LGHNA, CDR2 YNFKEQ. The CDR3 nucleotides are TGTGCCAGCAGCCCTGTGGGTCAGGGCTCCTCATCCTACGAGCAGTACTTC. It specifies CASSPVGQGSSSYEQYF.

The V call is TRBV30, the J call TRBJ2-6; possible D gene TRBD2, 6 bases. The CDR3 runs 17 residues. Trimming removed 2 bases from V and 5 bases from J, with 19 bases in between. The germline V gene has CDR1 GTSNPN and CDR2 SVGIG (reference sequence). CDR3 DNA: TGTGCCTGGAGTACCCGGGACTCCTCCGGACGGGCCAACGTCCTGACTTTC. It codes for CAWSTRDSSGRANVLTF.

The chain is built from TRBV27 and TRBJ2-1; 9 positions agree with TRBD2. With V trimmed by 4 bases and J by 10 bases, 11 bases remained unmatched. The length of the CDR3 is 15 residues. CDR1 is MNHEY and CDR2 is SMNVEV in the germline V gene (reference sequence). CDR3 sequence: CASSWYSGGQKEQFF. Written as DNA, the CDR3 is TGTGCCAGCAGTTGGTACAGCGGGGGGCAGAAGGAGCAGTTCTTC.

This rearrangement joins TRBV10-2 to TRBJ2-7, with D unresolved. The CDR3 contains 14 residues. Per the germline V gene, CDR1 is WSHSY and CDR2 is SAAADI. V was shortened by 3 bases and J by 5 bases, with 14 bases between the two germline ends. In DNA, the CDR3 is TGCGCCAGCAGTGACGCTCTAACTTTCGACGAGCAGTACTTC. It specifies CASSDALTFDEQYF.

CDR3 in DNA: TGTGCCAGCAGCTCCCCGGGGGGGGAGCTGTTTTTT. The encoded protein is CASSSPGGELFF. The V and J genes are TRBV7-2 and TRBJ2-2, with D possibly TRBD2 on 5 matching bases. V was clipped by 4 bases and J by 8 bases, with 8 bases between them. Germline V gene data show CDR1 as SGHTA and CDR2 as FQGNSA. This CDR3 is built from 12 residues. Based on the CDR3 plus reference TRBV7-2 and TRBJ2-2, the full variable domain is GAGVSQSPSNKVTEKGKDVELRCDPISGHTALYWYRQSLGQGLEFLIYFQGNSAPDKSGLPSDRFSAERTGGSVSTLTIQRTQQEDSAVYLCASSSPGGELFFGEGSRLTVL.

This chain uses TRBV12-3 or TRBV12-4 with TRBJ2-7; 7 positions match TRBD1. After removal of 6 bases from V and 5 bases from J, the junction contained 7 bases not matched to a gene. The CDR3 loop spans 13 amino acids. The CDR3 here is CASSLDRAHEQYF. CDR3 coding DNA: TGTGCCAGCAGCCTTGACAGGGCCCACGAGCAGTACTTC.

This chain connects TRBV6-5 to TRBJ1-3; D gene unclear. The CDR3 has 15 residues. V was shortened by 6 bases and J by 0 bases, with 12 bases between the two germline ends. The germline V gene encodes CDR1 MNHEY and CDR2 SVGAGI. In DNA form, the CDR3 reads TGTGCCAGCAGCTATACAGAGAGCTCTGGAAACACCATATATTTT. This sequence encodes CASSYTESSGNTIYF.

This chain uses TRBV4-2 with TRBJ1-2; D is perhaps TRBD1 (5 bases). The CDR3 consists of 16 residues. Germline V CDR1 and CDR2: LGHNA, YNFKEQ. The V end lost 1 base, the J end lost 5 bases, and 17 bases lay between the germline ends. The CDR3 is CASSQAVYRPPYGYTF. CDR3 coding DNA: TGTGCCAGCAGCCAAGCGGTTTACAGGCCACCTTATGGCTACACCTTC.

The V and J genes are TRBV19 and TRBJ2-7; TRBD2 matches at 11 bases. The V and J ends lost 4 bases and 2 bases, in that order; junction bases with no gene match: 10. CDR3 length: 17 residues. CDR1 and CDR2 from the germline V gene are LNHDA and SQIVND (reference sequence). CDR3 in amino acids: CASSNLAGGSSPYEQYF. The CDR3 bases are TGTGCCAGTAGTAATCTAGCGGGGGGAAGCTCACCCTACGAGCAGTACTTC.

This clone appeared once. V and J are TRBV5-5 and TRBJ1-5, with D uncertain. Trimming pared 4 bases from V and 5 bases from J, leaving 13 bases between. The germline V gene has CDR1 SGHKS and CDR2 YYEKEE (reference sequence). The CDR3 covers 14 residues. The CDR3 here is CASSPGVRYQPQHF. The CDR3 DNA follows: TGTGCCAGCAGCCCGGGAGTTAGATATCAGCCCCAGCATTTT.

CDR3 nucleotides: TGTGCCAGCGCCCCCAGGGGGTCGTATTCACCCCTCCACTTT. Its protein is CASAPRGSYSPLHF. V gene TRBV6-5 combines with J gene TRBJ1-6; 7 nucleotides line up with TRBD1. CDR3 length: 14 amino acids. Germline V gene data show CDR1 as MNHEY and CDR2 as SVGAGI. V was clipped by 8 bases and J by 8 bases; unmatched bases: 9.

The V call is TRBV7-2, the J call TRBJ2-7; 7 bases align to TRBD2. Germline-derived CDR1 and CDR2 are SGHTA and FQGNSA. V was pared by 6 bases and J by 2 bases, with 7 bases of the junction left unmatched. The CDR3 covers 14 residues. This CDR3 reads CASRGGTEAYEQYF. DNA for the CDR3: TGTGCCAGCAGGGGAGGGACTGAAGCCTACGAGCAGTACTTC.

This clone was seen a few times. The CDR3 here is CASSFRTGRQETQYF. DNA of the CDR3: TGTGCCAGCAGCTTTCGGACAGGGCGACAAGAGACCCAGTACTTC. The rearrangement links TRBV7-7 to TRBJ2-5, with 8 bases that match TRBD1. Germline V gene sequence: CDR1 SSHAT, CDR2 FNYEAQ (reference sequence). J gave up 2 bases and V 3 bases, and 5 bases lay outside the gene matches. There are 15 residues in the CDR3.

The V and J genes are TRBV6-5 and TRBJ1-1, with D perhaps matching TRBD1 (5 bases). This CDR3 spans 14 amino acids. From germline, CDR1 is MNHEY and CDR2 SVGAGI. V lost 6 bases, J lost 8 bases, and 19 bases lay in between. The CDR3 loop reads CASSTDSQFLEAFF. Here the CDR3 DNA reads TGTGCCAGCAGCACCGACAGCCAGTTCCTAGAAGCTTTCTTT.

The J gene is TRBJ1-2, the V gene TRBV5-1, with 12 bases matching TRBD1. Germline-derived CDR1 and CDR2 are SGHRS and YFSETQ. Trimming removed 3 bases from V and 7 bases from J; junction bases left unmatched: 4. The CDR3 is 14 amino acids. The CDR3 reads CASSYGTGGSGYTF. CDR3 sequence (DNA): TGCGCCAGCAGCTACGGGACAGGGGGCAGTGGCTACACCTTC.